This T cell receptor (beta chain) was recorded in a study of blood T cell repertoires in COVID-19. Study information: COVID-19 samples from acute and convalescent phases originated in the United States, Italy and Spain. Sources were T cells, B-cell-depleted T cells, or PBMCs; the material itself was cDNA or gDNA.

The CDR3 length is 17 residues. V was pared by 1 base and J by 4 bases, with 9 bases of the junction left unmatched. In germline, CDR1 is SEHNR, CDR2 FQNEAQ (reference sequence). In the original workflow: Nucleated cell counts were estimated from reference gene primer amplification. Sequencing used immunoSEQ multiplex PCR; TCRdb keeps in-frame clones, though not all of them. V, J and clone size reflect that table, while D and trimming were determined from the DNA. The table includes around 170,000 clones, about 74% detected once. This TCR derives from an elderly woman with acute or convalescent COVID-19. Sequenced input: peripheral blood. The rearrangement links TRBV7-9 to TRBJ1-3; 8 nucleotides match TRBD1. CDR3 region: CASSLEGDRSSGNTIYF. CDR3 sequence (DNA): TGTGCCAGCAGCTTAGAAGGGGACAGGTCATCCGGAAACACCATATATTTT.